This is a list of T cell receptor beta chains from one sample in a study of technical replicates of blood from a handful of donors. Measured with immunoSEQ multiplex PCR; TCRdb has only the in-frame clones, and not every one. In the table there are roughly 70,000 clones, approximately 91% of which are singletons. The sample consisted of PBMCs. These receptors all come from a human donor in good health. Some clones in this sample may be carry-over from other donors' samples. Both conserved end residues are part of each CDR3. D genes are given only for firm matches. Clone size is stated in some rows and not others, as once, few, many or a class when expanded.

V gene	D gene	clone size	J gene	CDR3 DNA	CDR3 protein
TRBV2	TRBD2	.	TRBJ2-1	TGTGCCAGAGGACTAGCGGAATCCCTGCCGCACAATGAGCAGTTCTTC	CARGLAESLPHNEQFF
TRBV10-3	TRBD1	.	TRBJ2-7	TGTGCCATCAGGGACAGGGAAGTAGACGAGCAGTACTTC	CAIRDREVDEQYF
TRBV18	.	once	TRBJ2-3	TGTGCCAGCTCAGCCACCGGACTAAGCGTCGCAGATACGCAGTATTTT	CASSATGLSVADTQYF
TRBV9	TRBD2	once	TRBJ2-3	TGTGCCAGCAGCACAGATCCACGGGGGACTAGCGGCCGCACAGATACGCAGTATTTT	CASSTDPRGTSGRTDTQYF
TRBV27	TRBD1	.	TRBJ2-7	TGTGCCAGCAGCCTAAGGGGGCTTGGGGGATACGAGCAGTACTTC	CASSLRGLGGYEQYF
TRBV4-3	.	.	TRBJ2-6	TGCGCCAGCAGCCAATTCGCGGCTTCTGGGGCCAACGTCCTGACTTTC	CASSQFAASGANVLTF
TRBV21-1	.	.	TRBJ2-5	TGTGCCAGCATCTTAAACAAGACAGCTCAAGAGACCCAGTACTTC	CASILNKTAQETQYF
TRBV5-6	TRBD2	.	TRBJ2-5	TGTGCCAGCAGCGGAGGGACTAGCGGGAGGTACCTTCAAGAGACCCAGTACTTC	CASSGGTSGRYLQETQYF
TRBV7-2	TRBD2	.	TRBJ2-2	TGTGCCAGCAGCTTAGACGGTAGCGGGAGCGGGGAGCTGTTTTTT	CASSLDGSGSGELFF
TRBV7-2	TRBD2	.	TRBJ2-7	TGTGCCAGCAGAGGACTAGCGGGGAGCGAGCAGTACTTC	CASRGLAGSEQYF
TRBV2	TRBD1	.	TRBJ1-2	TGTGCCAGCAACCGAGGACAGGGAGGTTTGAGCTATGGCTACACCTTC	CASNRGQGGLSYGYTF
TRBV5-1	.	.	TRBJ1-4	TGCGCCAGCAGCTTGGCCGCACAGACGGAAGAAAAACTGTTTTTT	CASSLAAQTEEKLFF
TRBV28	.	.	TRBJ1-5	TGTGCCAGCAGATCCGTCGGGGCGAAAGCGGGTCAGCCCCAGCATTTT	CASRSVGAKAGQPQHF
TRBV7-8	.	.	TRBJ2-6	TGTGCCAGCAGCTTAGTACAGGGTATCCGCTCTGGGGCCAACGTCCTGACTTTC	CASSLVQGIRSGANVLTF
TRBV7-2	.	.	TRBJ2-3	TGTGCCACCTCCCCACCTTCGGGGTCGCAGTATTTT	CATSPPSGSQYF
TRBV4-2	TRBD2	.	TRBJ2-3	TGTGCCGTCCGCTCTAGCGGGGGGGGCACAGATACGCAGTATTTT	CAVRSSGGGTDTQYF
TRBV12-5	.	.	TRBJ1-5	TGTGCTAGTGGTTCTGGACAGCCGAATCAGCCCCAGCATTTT	CASGSGQPNQPQHF
TRBV4-1	.	once	TRBJ1-6	TGCGCCAGCAGCATTTCTGGCTCGGGGTATAATTCACCCCTCCACTTT	CASSISGSGYNSPLHF
TRBV6-1	.	.	TRBJ1-5	TGTGCCAGCAGTGAAGCGCGCGGTTATCAGCCCCAGCATTTT	CASSEARGYQPQHF
TRBV7-8	.	once	TRBJ1-5	TGTGCCAGCAGCTTAGTCGGGGGGAATCAGCCCCAGCATTTT	CASSLVGGNQPQHF
TRBV30	.	.	TRBJ2-3	TGTGCCTGGAGTGTACCCCTAGCGACCACAGATACGCAGTATTTT	CAWSVPLATTDTQYF
TRBV14	.	.	TRBJ1-6	TGTGCCAGCAGCCCGGTCGGGGGGGCGAGTTCACCCCTCCACTTT	CASSPVGGASSPLHF
TRBV14	.	.	TRBJ1-6	TGTGCCAGCCCCGGGTCCTCCTATAATTCACCCCTCCACTTT	CASPGSSYNSPLHF
TRBV9	TRBD1	.	TRBJ2-5	TGTGCCAGCAGCCCAGAGGACAGGTCCGGGAAGACCCAGTACTTC	CASSPEDRSGKTQYF
TRBV10-3	TRBD1	.	TRBJ2-7	TGTGCCATCAGTGAGTCGTGGACAGGGGATGAGGAGCAGTACTTC	CAISESWTGDEEQYF
TRBV5-8	TRBD1	.	TRBJ2-1	TGTGCCAGCAGCCCCGGGACAGGGATTCTGAACAATGAGCAGTTCTTC	CASSPGTGILNNEQFF
TRBV7-3	.	.	TRBJ2-3	TGTGCCAGCAGCTTTTCCGGGGGTATAGATACGCAGTATTTT	CASSFSGGIDTQYF
TRBV5-6	TRBD1	.	TRBJ2-1	TGTGCCAGCAGCTATGGGGCAGGGGGCCACAATGAGCAGTTCTTC	CASSYGAGGHNEQFF
TRBV29-1	.	.	TRBJ2-7	TGCAGCGCCTTGACAGGTAGGAACGAGCAGTACTTC	CSALTGRNEQYF
TRBV18	TRBD1	.	TRBJ2-7	TGTGCCAGCTCAGGCCCGGGACAGGGGTCACGAGGGTTCTACGAGCAGTACTTC	CASSGPGQGSRGFYEQYF
TRBV18	TRBD2	.	TRBJ2-1	TGTGCCAGCTCTCCACTAGCGGGGGGGCAAAATGAGCAGTTCTTC	CASSPLAGGQNEQFF
TRBV7-2	.	.	TRBJ2-3	TGTGCCAGCAGCTTAGGGGGCCCCGGGGATACGCAGTATTTT	CASSLGGPGDTQYF
TRBV29-1	TRBD1	.	TRBJ2-7	TGCAGCGTTTACGGACAGGGTGGGTCCTACGAGCAGTACTTC	CSVYGQGGSYEQYF
TRBV6-5	TRBD2	.	TRBJ2-7	TGTGCCAGTGGGGCGGCGGGGGTCAGCTACGAGCAGTACTTC	CASGAAGVSYEQYF
TRBV6-5	TRBD1	.	TRBJ1-6	TGTGCCAGCAGTTTGGGACAGTTCACCCCCCTCCACTTT	CASSLGQFTPLHF
TRBV5-8	.	many	TRBJ1-1	TGTGCCAGCAGCGGACAGACAGTGAACACTGAAGCTTTCTTT	CASSGQTVNTEAFF
TRBV10-3	.	once	TRBJ1-1	TGTGCCATCAGTGAGTCCGGGGTGGGAGCTTTCTTT	CAISESGVGAFF
TRBV6-5	.	.	TRBJ1-1	TGTGCCAGCAGTTACTCGACTGGGAACACTGAAGCTTTCTTT	CASSYSTGNTEAFF
TRBV7-2	.	.	TRBJ2-7	TGTGCCAGCAGCTTGATTCTGAGCTCCTACGAGCAGTACTTC	CASSLILSSYEQYF
TRBV5-5	.	.	TRBJ2-7	TGTGCCAGCAGCACGGAGGGTTCCTCAGGATACGAGCAGTACTTC	CASSTEGSSGYEQYF
TRBV4-1	.	.	TRBJ1-5	TGCGCCAGCAGCCAAAAGGTGGCGGGTCAGCCCCAGCATTTT	CASSQKVAGQPQHF
TRBV5-1	TRBD1	.	TRBJ2-1	TGCGCCAGCAGCTCGACAGGGGGGGCCTACAATGAGCAGTTCTTC	CASSSTGGAYNEQFF
TRBV5-8	TRBD2	.	TRBJ2-5	TGTGCCAGCAGCCAACTAGCGGTTCAAGAGACCCAGTACTTC	CASSQLAVQETQYF
TRBV7-3	TRBD2	.	TRBJ2-3	TGTGCCAGCAGCACAGGGACTAGCGGGAGGGATACGCAGTATTTT	CASSTGTSGRDTQYF
TRBV6-5	.	.	TRBJ2-2	TGTGCCAGCAGTCTCAACACCGGGGAGCTGTTTTTT	CASSLNTGELFF
TRBV7-9	.	.	TRBJ1-3	TGTGCCTCCGGCGGGGGCTCTGGAAACACCATATATTTT	CASGGGSGNTIYF
TRBV7-3	TRBD2	.	TRBJ2-2	TGTGCCAGCAGCTCGAGACTAGCGGGGGTAAACACCGGGGAGCTGTTTTTT	CASSSRLAGVNTGELFF
TRBV4-1	.	once	TRBJ2-4	TGCGCCAGCAGCCGCACAGATGGAGCCAAAAACATTCAGTACTTC	CASSRTDGAKNIQYF
TRBV6-5	.	.	TRBJ1-2	TGTGCCACCCGCGCGGGTACCTATGGCTACACCTTC	CATRAGTYGYTF
TRBV11-2	TRBD2	.	TRBJ2-3	TGTGCCAGCAGCGCAGGACTAGCGGGGGGATTAACAGATACGCAGTATTTT	CASSAGLAGGLTDTQYF
TRBV20-1	.	.	TRBJ1-1	TGCAGTGCTAGTCCCCTTGAAGCTTTCTTT	CSASPLEAFF
TRBV7-9	.	.	TRBJ2-7	TGTGCCAGCAGCTCCCGCAGGGAGCAGTACTTC	CASSSRREQYF